Sequencing of this T cell receptor beta chain was carried out in a study of OX40 agonist ivuxolimab in advanced cancers. Study context: Three patients had partial responses: one hepatocellular carcinoma, two cutaneous melanoma. Overall study results and limits: CD8+ T cells (on average) carried more expanded clones than CD4+ T cells.

On this clone: No antigen is known for it.

The CDR3 contains 14 residues. Trimming pared 11 bases from V and 4 bases from J, leaving 21 bases between. Germline values: CDR1 MNHEY, CDR2 SMNVEV (reference sequence). The data were produced by immunoSEQ multiplex PCR, yet TCRdb's version contains in-frame clones alone and is incomplete. Of about 15,000 clones listed, roughly three quarters are singletons. The sequencing used CD4+ or CD8+ T cells sorted from blood, collected in a trial of the OX40 agonist ivuxolimab. The J gene is TRBJ2-7, the V gene TRBV27; a weak D match, TRBD1 (6 bases). This sequence originates from an adult with an advanced solid tumor such as melanoma, head and neck, liver or kidney cancer. Here the CDR3 DNA reads TGTGCCGCCCTAATTGACAGGATGCGTTACGAGCAGTACTTC. It codes for CAALIDRMRYEQYF.